The subject of this entry is one TCR beta chain. Its target is unknown. Next came a second PCR, run for about 7 to 12 cycles, which used a sample-barcoded 5' primer along with a J-beta primer mix. TCRdb itself ran the 5' RACE reads through MiXCR, one entry per CDR3 protein. The sample comprises hundreds of thousands of distinct CDR3 sequences, roughly 64% of which are singletons, and approximately 20% rests with the top ten. The entry originates in a study of blood T cells in healthy people across ages. Notes on the study in general: One million T cells yielded diversity estimates that were considered underestimates.

Trimming left V 2 bases short and J 0 bases short, with 17 bases between. CDR1 and CDR2 (germline): MNHNS, SASEGT. The CDR3 totals 18 residues. Roughly 10 milliliters of peripheral blood were drawn from each donor into EDTA-treated tubes. The chain uses TRBV6-1 and TRBJ1-5, with D possibly TRBD1 on 6 matching bases. The sequenced sample consisted of blood. The receptor's source is a man aged 25 to 40 in good health. CDR3 coding DNA: TGTGCCAGCAGTGAACCTGGGACAAGGGTATATAGCAATCAGCCCCAGCATTTT. Its translation: CASSEPGTRVYSNQPQHF.